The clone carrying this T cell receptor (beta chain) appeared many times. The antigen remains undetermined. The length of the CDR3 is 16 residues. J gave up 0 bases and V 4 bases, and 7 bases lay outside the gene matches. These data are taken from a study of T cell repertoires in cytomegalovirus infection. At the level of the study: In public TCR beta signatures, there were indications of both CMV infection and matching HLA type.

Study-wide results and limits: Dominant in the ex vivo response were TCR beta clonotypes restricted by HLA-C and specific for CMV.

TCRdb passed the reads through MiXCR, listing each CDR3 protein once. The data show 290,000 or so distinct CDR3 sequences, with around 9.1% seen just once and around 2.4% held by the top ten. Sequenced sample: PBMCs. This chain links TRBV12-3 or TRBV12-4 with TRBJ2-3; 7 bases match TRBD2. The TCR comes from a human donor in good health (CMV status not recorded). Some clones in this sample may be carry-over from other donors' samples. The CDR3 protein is CASSSVPGGSTDTQYF. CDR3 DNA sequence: TGTGCCAGCAGTTCTGTCCCGGGGGGTAGCACAGATACGCAGTATTTT.